A single sample is the source of the 5 T cell receptor beta chains below, sequenced in a study of CD8+ T cells in alopecia areata. RNA extraction and reverse transcription yielded cDNA as sequencing template. Data came from immunoSEQ multiplex PCR; TCRdb stores just in-frame clones and leaves some out. The table has 100,000 to 150,000 clones, roughly 54% seen once. Sequenced material: CD4+ T cells sorted from blood, taken at week 0. The receptors were gathered from a human donor with alopecia areata.

This clone was found a few times. The chain carries TRBV5-1 and TRBJ2-3; D is ambiguous. CDR3 length equals 15 residues. The germline CDR1 and CDR2 sequences are SGHRS and YFSETQ. Trimming cost V 2 bases and J 0 bases, with 10 bases left between them. In nucleotides, the CDR3 is TGCGCCAGCAGCTTAATAGCACATAGCACAGATACGCAGTATTTT. Translation gives CASSLIAHSTDTQYF.

The V gene is TRBV18, the J gene TRBJ2-4; no clear D. Germline CDR1 is KGHSH and CDR2 is LQKENI. The CDR3 length is 12 residues. V lost 11 bases, J lost 5 bases, and 13 bases lay in between. The CDR3 reads CASLGPENIQYF. CDR3 nucleotide sequence: TGTGCCTCCCTCGGCCCCGAAAACATTCAGTACTTC.

The rearrangement links TRBV27 to TRBJ2-5; the D gene is possibly TRBD1 (6 bases). Germline loops: CDR1 MNHEY, CDR2 SMNVEV (reference sequence). V lost 6 bases to trimming and J lost 5 bases, with 19 bases between them. The CDR3 is 15 residues long. Here the CDR3 DNA reads TGTGCCAGCAGCTCCCCGGCCACAGGGTTGGAGACCCAGTACTTC. This gives the protein CASSSPATGLETQYF.

The chain combines TRBV5-7 with TRBJ2-5, with unresolved D. TRBV5-7 is an ORF, and what it does is uncertain. The CDR3 has 13 residues. V lost 4 bases to trimming and J lost 11 bases, with 18 bases between them. The CDR3 nucleotides read TGTGCCAGCAGCCCCTTTGTTCCAGAAGGGCAGTACTTC. It encodes CASSPFVPEGQYF.

This clone was seen a single time. Germline and junction disagree at one end, which may indicate a read error. V usage is TRBV27 and J usage is TRBJ2-3, with TRBD2 as a possible D gene (5 bases). Germline values: CDR1 MNHEY, CDR2 SMNVEV (reference sequence). The CDR3 totals 14 residues. The CDR3 DNA is TGTGCCAGTAGTTTAGGTCTAGCCCGAGATACGCAGTATTTT. This gives the protein CASSLGLARDTQYF.